Following are 26 T cell receptor beta chains from one sample sequenced in a study of CD8+ T cells in alopecia areata. Treatment denoted: oral pan-JAK inhibitor, 5-10 mg twice daily. Extraction of RNA preceded its reverse transcription into cDNA, which served as the sequencing template. Only in-frame clones appear in the TCRdb table, and some are missing; sequencing was by immunoSEQ multiplex PCR. This repertoire shows roughly 110,000 clones, around 84% found once; its top ten account for 24%. Sequencing was performed on CD8+ T cells sorted from blood, taken at week 24, from a patient treated with tofacitinib. All receptors come from a human donor with alopecia areata.

This clone was seen once. The chain uses TRBV30 and TRBJ2-1; 8 positions match TRBD2. V lost 0 bases and J lost 3; bases outside the gene matches: 4. CDR3 length equals 15 residues. Per the germline V gene, CDR1 is GTSNPN and CDR2 is SVGIG (reference sequence). The CDR3 DNA reads as TGTGCCTGGAGTGTCGGACTAGCAAACTACAATGAGCAGTTCTTC. It specifies CAWSVGLANYNEQFF.

The chain has TRBV6-6 and TRBJ2-1; D is uncertain. V was shortened by 7 bases and J by 3 bases, with 10 bases between the two germline ends. Germline values: CDR1 MNHNY, CDR2 SVGAGI (reference sequence). CDR3 length: 13 residues. The CDR3 loop reads CASNPLYYNEQFF. The CDR3 nucleotides are TGTGCCAGCAATCCACTTTACTACAATGAGCAGTTCTTC.

The rearrangement uses TRBV4-2 and TRBJ2-5; 11 nucleotides line up with TRBD2. V lost 1 base and J lost 5; bases outside the gene matches: 6. This CDR3 comprises 16 residues. Germline CDR1 is LGHNA and CDR2 is YNFKEQ. CDR3 amino acids: CASSQVDSGGGETQYF. CDR3 DNA: TGTGCCAGCAGCCAAGTGGATAGCGGGGGGGGCGAGACCCAGTACTTC.

A remark on this clone: Additional DNA sequences in this sample encode the identical CDR3. The chain carries TRBV6-5 and TRBJ1-2; TRBD1 is a possible D gene (5 bases). The V and J ends lost 2 bases and 4 bases respectively, with 8 bases between them. Germline V lookup: CDR1 MNHEY, CDR2 SVGAGI. The CDR3 totals 13 residues. CDR3 DNA: TGTGCCAGCAGTTACGGGACGACCTATGGCTACACCTTC. Amino acids: CASSYGTTYGYTF.

The CDR3 region has the DNA TGTGCCAGCATCGAGGGGGGAGCAGATACGCAGTATTTT. Protein: CASIEGGADTQYF. The chain is built from TRBV6-6 and TRBJ2-3; D may match TRBD1 or TRBD2 (6 bases each). Per the germline V gene, CDR1 is MNHNY and CDR2 is SVGAGI (reference sequence). CDR3 length: 13 residues. The V end lost 7 bases, the J end lost 4 bases, and 12 bases lay between the germline ends.

The V call is TRBV5-1, the J call TRBJ2-7; 12 bases line up with TRBD2. Germline CDR1 is SGHRS and CDR2 is YFSETQ. Germline trimming cut 3 bases from V and 3 bases from J; bases unmatched to any gene: 4. The CDR3 runs to 15 residues. The chain's CDR3 is CASSSSGGERYEQYF. CDR3 sequence (DNA): TGCGCCAGCAGCTCTAGCGGGGGGGAACGCTACGAGCAGTACTTC.

This chain connects TRBV7-6 to TRBJ2-7; D call uncertain. The CDR3 is 13 residues long. Deletions cut 5 bases from V and 5 bases from J, with 13 bases between. CDR1 is SGHVS, CDR2 FNYEAQ, per germline. The CDR3 loop reads CASSRTDMHEQYF. The CDR3 DNA is TGTGCCAGCAGCCGTACCGACATGCACGAGCAGTACTTC.

The sample holds one count of this clone. V gene TRBV7-2 combines with J gene TRBJ2-5, with a weak D call TRBD1 (6 bases). The V end lost 5 bases, the J end lost 0 bases, and 13 bases lay between the germline ends. The germline V gene encodes CDR1 SGHTA and CDR2 FQGNSA. This CDR3 is 15 amino acids long. In DNA form, the CDR3 reads TGTGCCAGCAGCATACCAACAGGGTACCAAGAGACCCAGTACTTC. Translation: CASSIPTGYQETQYF.

This clone was found a few times. The J gene is TRBJ2-7, the V gene TRBV4-1; 11 nucleotides line up with TRBD1. V lost 4 bases, J lost 1 base, and 3 bases stayed unmatched. Germline V gene data show CDR1 as MGHRA and CDR2 as YSYEKL. The CDR3 is 15 amino acids. The CDR3 region has the DNA TGCGCCAGCAGCCCAGGACAGGGGGCGTCCTACGAGCAGTACTTC. Translation gives CASSPGQGASYEQYF.

This clone was observed at least ten times. The genes are TRBV5-8 and TRBJ1-1; D call uncertain. The V gene's germline CDR1 is SGHTS and CDR2 YDEGEE. CDR3 length: 14 residues. With 10 bases removed from V and 2 bases from J, the gap between germline ends came to 18 bases. CDR3 region: CAPGRVDDNTEAFF. The CDR3 region has the DNA TGTGCCCCCGGTAGGGTCGACGACAACACTGAAGCTTTCTTT. The full variable domain, in which reference TRBV5-8 and TRBJ1-1 provide the parts outside the CDR3, is EAGVTQSPTHLIKTRGQQATLRCSPISGHTSVYWYQQALGLGLQFLLWYDEGEERNRGNFPPRFSGRQFPNYSSELNVNALELEDSALYLCAPGRVDDNTEAFFGQGTRLTVV.

This clone appeared a few times. V is TRBV28 and J is TRBJ2-7; possible D gene TRBD2, 5 bases. Germline CDR1 is MDHEN and CDR2 is SYDVKM. Trimming shortened V by 2 bases and J by 4 bases, and 12 bases separated the two germline ends. This CDR3 is 14 amino acids long. CDR3 sequence reads: CASSLKDLYYEQYF. The CDR3 DNA is TGTGCCAGCAGTTTAAAGGACTTATATTACGAGCAGTACTTC.

This chain connects TRBV4-2 to TRBJ2-1, with 10 bases fitting TRBD2. CDR1 is LGHNA, CDR2 YNFKEQ, per germline. This CDR3 is built from 16 residues. V gave up 0 bases and J gave up 4 bases; unmatched junction bases: 3. The CDR3, as DNA: TGTGCCAGCAGCCAAGATAGGACTAGCGGTTACAATGAGCAGTTCTTC. Protein: CASSQDRTSGYNEQFF.

The rearrangement joins TRBV11-2 to TRBJ1-1; D uncertain. Between the trimmed V and J ends, which lost 5 bases and 0 bases, there was a span of 7 bases. Germline V gene sequence: CDR1 SGHAT, CDR2 FQNNGV. The CDR3 sequence is 13 residues long. CDR3 DNA: TGTGCCAGCAGCCCCACAATGAACACTGAAGCTTTCTTT. It yields the protein CASSPTMNTEAFF.

CDR3 DNA: TGTGCCAGCAGCCAGGGGACCTACTACAATGAGCAGTTCTTC. Translated: CASSQGTYYNEQFF. The chain couples TRBV7-9 to TRBJ2-1; perhaps TRBD1 as D (6 bases). Between the trimmed V and J ends, which lost 5 bases and 3 bases, there was a span of 11 bases. Germline loops: CDR1 SEHNR, CDR2 FQNEAQ (reference sequence). The CDR3 totals 14 residues.

This chain joins TRBV12-5 and TRBJ2-2, with 9 bases that match TRBD1. Germline V gene sequence: CDR1 LGHNT, CDR2 FRNRAP. The CDR3 spans 16 residues. V shed 2 bases and J 4 bases; nucleotides not matched to a gene: 5. The CDR3 loop reads CASGLTRQGVTGELFF. CDR3 sequence (DNA): TGTGCTAGTGGTTTGACGCGACAGGGGGTCACCGGGGAGCTGTTTTTT.

J is TRBJ2-5 and V is TRBV7-2; no definite D call. Germline CDR1 is SGHTA and CDR2 is FQGNSA. V lost 5 bases and J 5 bases, leaving 21 bases between the germline ends. The length of the CDR3 is 16 residues. In DNA, the CDR3 is TGTGCCAGCAGCCCCGGGCCATACCGTGAATGGGAGACCCAGTACTTC. Protein: CASSPGPYREWETQYF.

This chain connects TRBV28 to TRBJ2-5, with D unclear. The V end was cut by 3 bases, the J end by 0 bases, with 8 bases between. This CDR3 spans 14 amino acids. Germline V gene data show CDR1 as MDHEN and CDR2 as SYDVKM. Written as DNA, the CDR3 is TGTGCCAGCAGTTTGTTAGACAACCAAGAGACCCAGTACTTC. It specifies CASSLLDNQETQYF.

Worth noting for this clone: One end of the junction does not line up with germline, which may come from a read error. J is TRBJ2-7 and V is TRBV4-3, with D perhaps TRBD1 (7 bases). This CDR3 contains 15 residues. Germline V gene lookup returns CDR1 LGHNA and CDR2 YSLEER. The CDR3 DNA sequence: TGCGCCAGCAGCCAAGCGGGTGCGGGACAGTACGCGCAGTACTTC. Protein sequence: CASSQAGAGQYAQYF.

This chain links TRBV4-2 with TRBJ2-2; 7 bases fit TRBD1. Germline V lookup: CDR1 LGHNA, CDR2 YNFKEQ. The V gene end was trimmed by 0 bases and the J gene end by 4 bases; junction bases not matched to a gene: 5. CDR3 length: 16 residues. The CDR3 DNA sequence: TGTGCCAGCAGCCAAGAAGGGCCAGGGGGCACCGGGGAGCTGTTTTTT. As protein: CASSQEGPGGTGELFF.

The chain couples TRBV6-5 to TRBJ2-7; TRBD2 matches 8 bases. The trim removed 7 bases at V and 2 bases at J, leaving 7 bases unmatched. This CDR3 region has 14 residues. Germline V gene lookup returns CDR1 MNHEY and CDR2 SVGAGI. The CDR3 DNA reads as TGTGCCAGCAATTCACTAGCGGTTACCTACGAGCAGTACTTC. Its protein is CASNSLAVTYEQYF.

V and J are TRBV7-2 and TRBJ2-6; unclear D gene. Per the germline V gene, CDR1 is SGHTA and CDR2 is FQGNSA. Trimming left V 2 bases short and J 3 bases short, with 8 bases between. The CDR3 extends over 15 amino acids. This CDR3 is CASSLTLIGANVLTF. CDR3 nucleotide sequence: TGTGCCAGCAGCTTAACCCTGATTGGGGCCAACGTCCTGACTTTC.

A note on this clone: Other nucleotide sequences from this sample produce the same CDR3. This chain links TRBV27 with TRBJ2-4; 8 bases line up with TRBD2. The CDR3 is made up of 16 amino acids. The J segment lost 8 bases and the V segment lost 5 bases, leaving 14 bases of the junction unmatched. The germline gives CDR1 MNHEY, CDR2 SMNVEV (reference sequence). CDR3 amino acids: CASSPVELAGRDIQYF. Written as DNA, the CDR3 is TGTGCCAGCAGTCCCGTGGAGTTAGCGGGGAGGGACATTCAGTACTTC.

The J gene is TRBJ2-2, the V gene TRBV25-1; D ambiguous. CDR1 is MGHDK, CDR2 SYGVNS, per germline. This CDR3 has 15 amino acids. V lost 5 bases, J lost 4 bases, and 14 bases lay in between. The DNA for the CDR3 is TGTGCCAGCAGTAAAAGGGCGTCGAGCACCGGGGAGCTGTTTTTT. As protein: CASSKRASSTGELFF.

The chain is built from TRBV11-2 and TRBJ2-7; D is unresolved. The CDR3 is made up of 15 amino acids. Germline CDR1 is SGHAT and CDR2 is FQNNGV. V lost 1 base to trimming and J lost 3 bases, with 13 bases between them. The CDR3 nucleotides read TGTGCCAGCAGCTTAGGGGTCCGCGGCGGCTACGAGCAGTACTTC. Encoded protein: CASSLGVRGGYEQYF.

Of note for this clone: This CDR3 is also generated by other DNA sequences in the sample. The chain is built from TRBV9 and TRBJ1-1; D unclear. Germline CDR1 is SGDLS and CDR2 is YYNGEE. CDR3 length: 13 residues. V was cut by 0 bases and J by 1 base, with 4 bases left in between. CDR3 nucleotides: TGTGCCAGCAGCGTAGGATCGAACACTGAAGCTTTCTTT. This codes for CASSVGSNTEAFF.

This chain connects TRBV29-1 to TRBJ2-1; D is possibly TRBD2 (6 bases). V lost 0 bases and J 5 bases, leaving 17 bases between the germline ends. CDR3 length equals 16 residues. The germline V gene encodes CDR1 SQVTM and CDR2 ANQGSEA. The CDR3 DNA sequence: TGCAGCGTTGAAGATAGTGTTCGGGGGTTGGACAATGAGCAGTTCTTC. Amino acids: CSVEDSVRGLDNEQFF.